The 18 T cell receptor beta chains reported below all come from one sample, sequenced in a study of identical twins (dated by TCRdb to the mid-2010s). Library method: 5' RACE. Sequencing was carried out with an Illumina HiSeq 2000. The public reads were run again by TCRdb, first through fastp at Q25 and then through MiXCR, and only productive beta chains were kept. Rows with a matching CDR3 protein are joined into one entry that keeps the most common DNA and genes. The sample profile shows fewer than 550,000 distinct CDR3 sequences; roughly 15% of them were found once. The ten largest clones capture about 0.47% of the sample. The same specimen was also included in a second study, on yellow fever vaccine responses in identical twins.

Sequenced: CD4+ T cells sorted from blood. Receptors originate from a woman aged 18-30 years in good health.

Details on this clonotype: Mismatch with germline at one junction end may stem from a read error. This rearrangement joins TRBV2 to TRBJ1-2, with TRBD1 identical over 9 bases. CDR3 length equals 14 residues. CDR1 is SNHLY, CDR2 FYNNEI, per germline. The CDR3 spells CASMADRGNDGYTF. Written as DNA, the CDR3 is TGTGCCAGCATGGCGGACAGGGGTAACGATGGCTACACCTTC.

The genes are TRBV7-9 and TRBJ2-2; 10 positions match TRBD1. Per germline, CDR1 SEHNR and CDR2 FQNEAQ (reference sequence). V lost 3 bases, J lost 2 bases, and 6 bases stayed unmatched. The CDR3 has 17 residues. CDR3 DNA sequence: TGTGCCAGCAGCTTGCCGGGACAGGGGTTTAACACCGGGGAGCTGTTTTTT. Protein product: CASSLPGQGFNTGELFF. The variable domain in full, completed from reference TRBV7-9 and TRBJ2-2, reads DTGVSQNPRHKITKRGQNVTFRCDPISEHNRLYWYRQTLGQGPEFLTYFQNEAQLEKSRLLSDRFSAERPKGSFSTLEIQRTEQGDSAMYLCASSLPGQGFNTGELFFGEGSRLTVL.

The chain recombines TRBV12-3 or TRBV12-4 with TRBJ2-1; 15 nucleotides agree with TRBD2. The V segment lost 7 bases and the J segment 8 bases; nucleotides outside the gene matches: 6. CDR3 length: 15 residues. CDR3 DNA: TGTGCCAGCACCCTGGGACTAGCGGGGGGTGATGAGCAGTTCTTC. This encodes CASTLGLAGGDEQFF.

The chain employs TRBV5-1 and TRBJ1-5; D gene unclear. V lost 2 bases, J lost 3 bases, and 9 bases lay in between. Germline CDR1 is SGHRS and CDR2 is YFSETQ. This CDR3 contains 14 residues. CDR3 sequence (DNA): TGCGCCAGCAGCTTAGACACCCCCAATCAGCCCCAGCATTTT. Its protein is CASSLDTPNQPQHF.

V usage is TRBV5-1 and J usage is TRBJ2-2, with D possibly being TRBD1 or TRBD2 (7 bases each). CDR1 is SGHRS and CDR2 is YFSETQ in the germline V gene. Between the trimmed V and J ends, which lost 4 bases and 0 bases, there was a span of 13 bases. CDR3 size: 16 residues. CDR3 loop: CASSRQGGTNTGELFF. CDR3 sequence (DNA): TGCGCCAGCAGCCGCCAGGGGGGGACGAACACCGGGGAGCTGTTTTTT. The whole variable domain, filled in from reference TRBV5-1 and TRBJ2-2, reads KAGVTQTPRYLIKTRGQQVTLSCSPISGHRSVSWYQQTPGQGLQFLFEYFSETQRNKGNFPGRFSGRQFSNSRSEMNVSTLELGDSALYLCASSRQGGTNTGELFFGEGSRLTVL.

This CDR3 is CASSLESRSYGYTF. CDR3 DNA sequence: TGCGCCAGCAGCTTGGAATCCAGATCATATGGCTACACCTTC. J is TRBJ1-2 and V is TRBV5-1, with no clear D. V lost 0 bases and J 5 bases, leaving 11 bases between the germline ends. The germline V gene encodes CDR1 SGHRS and CDR2 YFSETQ. The CDR3 is made up of 14 amino acids.

This clonotype has a handful of counts. The chain recombines TRBV9 with TRBJ2-5, with 8 positions matching TRBD2. Germline V lookup: CDR1 SGDLS, CDR2 YYNGEE. CDR3 length: 16 residues. V was clipped by 4 bases and J by 1 base; unmatched bases: 9. In nucleotides, the CDR3 is TGTGCCAGCAGCCAAATCGGGGGGGGGGCCCAAGAGACCCAGTACTTC. Its translation is CASSQIGGGAQETQYF.

This clonotype was recorded a few times. This rearrangement joins TRBV12-3 or TRBV12-4 to TRBJ2-2, with TRBD2 matching 14 bases. This CDR3 region has 17 residues. V gave up 4 bases and J gave up 5 bases; unmatched junction bases: 6. The CDR3 protein is CASSYGTSGSVTGELFF. The CDR3 DNA reads as TGTGCCAGCAGTTACGGGACTAGCGGGAGTGTAACCGGGGAGCTGTTTTTT.

This clonotype was detected only a few times. V usage is TRBV24-1 and J usage is TRBJ2-1; no clear D. V lost 0 bases and J 5 bases, leaving 7 bases between the germline ends. Germline V CDR1 and CDR2: KGHDR, SFDVKD. This CDR3 is 14 amino acids long. CDR3 residues: CATSDLVKNNEQFF. CDR3 sequence (DNA): TGTGCCACCAGTGATTTGGTCAAGAACAATGAGCAGTTCTTC.

This clonotype came up a few times. The chain employs TRBV19 and TRBJ2-2, with unresolved D. Germline lookup yields CDR1 LNHDA and CDR2 SQIVND (reference sequence). Trimming pared 1 base from V and 7 bases from J, leaving 7 bases between. The CDR3 contains 13 residues. CDR3 DNA sequence: TGTGCCAGTAGTATAGGACCCCTCGGGGAGCTGTTTTTT. As protein: CASSIGPLGELFF.

This clonotype was found a few times. The chain joins TRBV10-3 to TRBJ2-7; the D is unclear. Trimming pared 0 bases from V and 2 bases from J, leaving 8 bases between. This CDR3 spans 14 amino acids. Germline V gene data show CDR1 as ENHRY and CDR2 as SYGVKD. The CDR3 sequence is CAISESSNPYEQYF. The CDR3 bases are TGTGCCATCAGTGAGTCTAGCAACCCCTACGAGCAGTACTTC.

The chain employs TRBV12-3 or TRBV12-4 and TRBJ2-1; no clear D gene. The length of the CDR3 is 17 residues. Between the trimmed V and J ends, which lost 3 bases and 0 bases, there was a span of 15 bases. The CDR3 is CASSLELRYLSYNEQFF. The DNA for the CDR3 is TGTGCCAGCAGTTTGGAGCTACGATACCTCTCCTACAATGAGCAGTTCTTC.

This clonotype was counted a few times. The chain has TRBV15 and TRBJ2-5; 7 bases line up with TRBD1. Germline V lookup: CDR1 LNHNV, CDR2 YYDKDF (reference sequence). Trimming at V came to 5 bases and at J to 4 bases, leaving 4 bases not matched to a gene. This CDR3 has 13 amino acids. CDR3 bases: TGTGCCACCAGCCCCGGGACAGCAGAGACCCAGTACTTC. This sequence encodes CATSPGTAETQYF.

The chain is built from TRBV20-1 and TRBJ2-2, with D unclear. Germline V gene sequence: CDR1 DFQATT, CDR2 SNEGSKA (reference sequence). V lost 2 bases and J lost 4, with 14 bases in between. The CDR3 runs 15 residues. The CDR3 region is CSARPSPVATGELFF. CDR3 DNA: TGCAGTGCTAGACCGTCCCCAGTTGCCACCGGGGAGCTGTTTTTT.

This clonotype showed up just a few times. V is TRBV6-5 and J is TRBJ2-2, with TRBD1 identical over 7 bases. The CDR3 sequence is 15 residues long. Germline V lookup: CDR1 MNHEY, CDR2 SVGAGI. V shed 6 bases, J shed 0 bases, and the junction held 4 bases outside the gene matches. Here the CDR3 DNA reads TGTGCCAGCAGGTTACAGGGGACGAACACCGGGGAGCTGTTTTTT. Translated: CASRLQGTNTGELFF.

This rearrangement joins TRBV28 to TRBJ2-1; 7 bases align to TRBD1. V shed 2 bases, J shed 7 bases, and the junction held 5 bases outside the gene matches. CDR1 is MDHEN, CDR2 SYDVKM, per germline. This CDR3 comprises 14 residues. The CDR3 sequence: CASSLVGTDNEQFF. DNA for the CDR3: TGTGCCAGCAGTTTAGTGGGGACAGATAATGAGCAGTTCTTC.

This clonotype was recorded many times. This rearrangement joins TRBV29-1 to TRBJ2-3; 8 positions match TRBD2. The J segment lost 5 bases and the V segment lost 6 bases, leaving 10 bases of the junction unmatched. The CDR3 covers 14 residues. Germline V gene lookup returns CDR1 SQVTM and CDR2 ANQGSEA. CDR3 sequence (DNA): TGCAGCGTGGTGCGATCCGGGGGGGGAGATACGCAGTATTTT. It specifies CSVVRSGGGDTQYF.

This clonotype was seen more than once but under ten times. This chain links TRBV5-1 with TRBJ2-2, with D possibly being TRBD1 or TRBD2 (5 bases each). CDR1 is SGHRS and CDR2 is YFSETQ in the germline V gene. The CDR3 covers 14 residues. V was shortened by 8 bases and J by 4 bases, with 15 bases between the two germline ends. This CDR3 is CASTQGGSTGELFF. The CDR3 coding sequence is TGCGCCAGTACTCAGGGTGGGAGCACCGGGGAGCTGTTTTTT.